The 9 T cell receptor beta chains in this list originate from one sample, sequenced in a study of blood T cells in healthy people across ages. Together with a sample-barcoded 5' primer, a J-beta primer mix was included in a second PCR lasting 7 to 11 cycles. TCRdb reprocessed the 5' RACE reads with MiXCR, giving one entry per CDR3 protein. The repertoire holds approximately 730,000 distinct CDR3 sequences, around 40% seen once, with under 25% in the top ten. Specimen: blood. These TCRs come from a woman aged 60-75 years in good health.

J is TRBJ2-5 and V is TRBV29-1; the D is unclear. Trimming cost V 6 bases and J 6 bases, with 14 bases left between them. The CDR3 length is 12 residues. CDR1 and CDR2 (germline): SQVTM, ANQGSEA. The CDR3 DNA reads as TGCAGCGTCGACGACTTAATGAAGACCCAGTACTTC. It yields the protein CSVDDLMKTQYF.

The chain is built from TRBV20-1 and TRBJ2-1; D possibly corresponds to TRBD1 (6 bases). The CDR3 is made up of 17 amino acids. CDR1 and CDR2 (germline): DFQATT, SNEGSKA (reference sequence). Deletions cut 3 bases from V and 2 bases from J, with 20 bases between. The CDR3 loop reads CSASRGLGAFPYNEQFF. CDR3 bases: TGCAGTGCTAGTAGGGGGTTGGGAGCGTTTCCCTACAATGAGCAGTTCTTC.

This rearrangement joins TRBV12-3 or TRBV12-4 to TRBJ2-2; D is ambiguous. This CDR3 contains 13 residues. V lost 8 bases and J 7 bases, leaving 14 bases between the germline ends. The CDR3 DNA reads TGTGCCAGCTGGTTGGGCGGTAACGGGGAGCTGTTTTTT. Translating gives CASWLGGNGELFF.

This clonotype was counted only a few times. The rearrangement uses TRBV7-8 and TRBJ1-2; possible D gene TRBD1, 6 bases. Trimming removed 6 bases from V and 1 base from J, with 18 bases in between. The CDR3 covers 16 residues. CDR1 is SGHVS, CDR2 FQNEAQ, per germline. The CDR3 loop is CASSPSGALDNYGYTF. As DNA, the CDR3 is TGTGCCAGCAGTCCCTCAGGGGCCCTAGATAACTATGGCTACACCTTC.

The sample holds many counts of this clonotype. The chain is built from TRBV24-1 and TRBJ2-5; 9 bases match TRBD2. The CDR3 spans 16 residues. Trimming cost V 0 bases and J 2 bases; bases outside gene matches: 3. Germline CDR1 KGHDR, CDR2 SFDVKD. The CDR3 loop is CATSDLTTSGQETQYF. Here the CDR3 DNA reads TGTGCCACCAGTGATTTGACGACTAGCGGACAAGAGACCCAGTACTTC.

The sample holds a few counts of this clonotype. V usage is TRBV7-2 and J usage is TRBJ1-1; the D gene is possibly TRBD1 (6 bases). The V and J ends lost 1 base and 1 base respectively, with 25 bases between them. Germline V gene data show CDR1 as SGHTA and CDR2 as FQGNSA. The CDR3 has 20 residues. The chain's CDR3 is CASSLVRLFLGAGGNTEAFF. As DNA, the CDR3 is TGTGCCAGCAGCTTAGTTCGGTTATTTTTGGGGGCGGGGGGGAACACTGAAGCTTTCTTT.

This clonotype was detected a few times. The chain has TRBV5-1 and TRBJ2-5; 7 bases agree with TRBD1. This CDR3 region has 14 residues. Germline V gene lookup returns CDR1 SGHRS and CDR2 YFSETQ. J gave up 11 bases and V 4 bases, and 14 bases lay outside the gene matches. The CDR3 here is CASSPGTEHNEQYF. CDR3 DNA: TGCGCCAGCAGCCCCGGGACAGAGCACAATGAGCAGTACTTC.

V gene TRBV6-2 or TRBV6-3 combines with J gene TRBJ2-1; 8 nucleotides line up with TRBD2. The germline V gene encodes CDR1 MNHEY and CDR2 SVGEGT. Unmatched junction bases numbered 12, after V lost 5 bases and J lost 15 bases. This CDR3 has 13 amino acids. The CDR3 is CASSDPGTRGGFF. The CDR3 DNA reads as TGTGCCAGCAGTGATCCCGGGACTAGAGGGGGGTTCTTC.

Comment on this clonotype: A much larger clone differs by one base, so this may be a read error. V usage is TRBV29-1 and J usage is TRBJ2-1; D unresolved. The better agreement between TRBJ2-7 and the DNA end casts doubt on the J call. Germline V gene data show CDR1 as SQVTM and CDR2 as ANQGSEA. The CDR3 loop spans 16 amino acids. The DNA of the CDR3 is TGCAGCGTTGAACCCGTTAGAAAAAGCTCCTACAATGAGCAGTACTTC. The encoded protein is CSVEPVRKSSYNEQYF.